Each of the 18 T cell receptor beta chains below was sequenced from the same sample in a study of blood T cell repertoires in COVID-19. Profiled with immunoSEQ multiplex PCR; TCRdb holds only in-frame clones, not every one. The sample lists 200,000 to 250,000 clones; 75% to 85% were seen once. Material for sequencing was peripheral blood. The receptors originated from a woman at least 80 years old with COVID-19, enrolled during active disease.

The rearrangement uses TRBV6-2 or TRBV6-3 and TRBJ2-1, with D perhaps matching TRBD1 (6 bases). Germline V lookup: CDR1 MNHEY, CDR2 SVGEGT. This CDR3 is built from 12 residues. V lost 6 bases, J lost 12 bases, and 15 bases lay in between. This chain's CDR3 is CASSLQGVRQFF. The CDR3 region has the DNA TGTGCCAGCAGCTTACAGGGCGTGCGGCAGTTCTTC.

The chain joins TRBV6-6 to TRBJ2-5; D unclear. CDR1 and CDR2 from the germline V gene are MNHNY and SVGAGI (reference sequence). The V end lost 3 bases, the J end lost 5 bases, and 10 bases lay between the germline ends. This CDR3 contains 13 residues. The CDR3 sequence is CASSYDLGETQYF. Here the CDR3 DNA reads TGTGCCAGCAGTTATGACCTCGGGGAGACCCAGTACTTC.

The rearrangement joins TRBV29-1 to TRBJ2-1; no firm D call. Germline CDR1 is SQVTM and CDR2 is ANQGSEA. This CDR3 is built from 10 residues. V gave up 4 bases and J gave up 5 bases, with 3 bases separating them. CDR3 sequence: CSVGNNEQFF. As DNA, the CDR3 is TGCAGCGTTGGTAACAATGAGCAGTTCTTC.

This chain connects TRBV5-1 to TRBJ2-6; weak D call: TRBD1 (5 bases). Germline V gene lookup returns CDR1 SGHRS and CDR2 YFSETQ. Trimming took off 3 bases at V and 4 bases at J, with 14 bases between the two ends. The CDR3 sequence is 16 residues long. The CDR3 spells CASSSLTGSGANVLTF. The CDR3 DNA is TGCGCCAGCAGCTCCCTCACAGGTTCCGGGGCCAACGTCCTGACTTTC.

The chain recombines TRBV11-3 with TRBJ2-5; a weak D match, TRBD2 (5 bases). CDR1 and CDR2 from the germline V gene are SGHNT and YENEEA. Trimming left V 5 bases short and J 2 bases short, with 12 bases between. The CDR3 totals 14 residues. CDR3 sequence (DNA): TGTGCCAGCAGCCTAGGCCCGGGACAAGAGACCCAGTACTTC. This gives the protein CASSLGPGQETQYF. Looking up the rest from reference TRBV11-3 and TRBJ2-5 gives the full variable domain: EAGVVQSPRYKIIEKKQPVAFWCNPISGHNTLYWYLQNLGQGPELLIRYENEEAVDDSQLPKDRFSAERLKGVDSTLKIQPAELGDSAVYLCASSLGPGQETQYFGPGTRLLVL.

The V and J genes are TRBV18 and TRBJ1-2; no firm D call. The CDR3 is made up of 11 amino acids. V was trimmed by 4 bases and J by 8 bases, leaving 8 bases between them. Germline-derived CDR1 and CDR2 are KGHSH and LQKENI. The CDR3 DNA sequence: TGTGCCAGCTCACTTAAGGAGGGCTACACCTTC. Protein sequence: CASSLKEGYTF.

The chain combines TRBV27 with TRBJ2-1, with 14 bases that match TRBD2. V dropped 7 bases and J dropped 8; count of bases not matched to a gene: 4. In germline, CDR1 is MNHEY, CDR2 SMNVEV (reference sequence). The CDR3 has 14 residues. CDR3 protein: CASTSGLAGDEQFF. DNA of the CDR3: TGTGCCAGCACATCGGGACTAGCGGGAGATGAGCAGTTCTTC.

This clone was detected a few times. For the CDR3, the DNA is TGTGCCAGCAGCCGCACAGGGGAAAGGAACTATGGCTACACCTTC. Translation gives CASSRTGERNYGYTF. This chain links TRBV6-6 with TRBJ1-2; the match to TRBD1 covers 7 bases. Germline V gene lookup returns CDR1 MNHNY and CDR2 SVGAGI (reference sequence). The CDR3 covers 15 residues. The V gene end was trimmed by 6 bases and the J gene end by 2 bases; junction bases not matched to a gene: 9.

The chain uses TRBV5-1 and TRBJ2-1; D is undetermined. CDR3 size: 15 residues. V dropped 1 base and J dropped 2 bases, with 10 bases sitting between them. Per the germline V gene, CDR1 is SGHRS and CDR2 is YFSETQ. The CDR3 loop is CASSLQANTYNEQFF. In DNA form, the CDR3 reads TGCGCCAGCAGCTTGCAGGCGAACACCTACAATGAGCAGTTCTTC.

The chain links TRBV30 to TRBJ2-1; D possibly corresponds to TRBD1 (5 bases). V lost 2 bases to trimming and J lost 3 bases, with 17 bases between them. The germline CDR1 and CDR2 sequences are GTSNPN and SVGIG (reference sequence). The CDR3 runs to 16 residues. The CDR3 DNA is TGTGCCTGGAGTACGAGACCAGGGAAGGACTACAATGAGCAGTTCTTC. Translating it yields CAWSTRPGKDYNEQFF.

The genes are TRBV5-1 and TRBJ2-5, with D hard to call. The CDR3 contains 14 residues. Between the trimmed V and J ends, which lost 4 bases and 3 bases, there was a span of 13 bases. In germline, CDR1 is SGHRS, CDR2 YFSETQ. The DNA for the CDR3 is TGCGCCAGCAGCCCGCGGTCGAACGAAGAGACCCAGTACTTC. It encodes CASSPRSNEETQYF.

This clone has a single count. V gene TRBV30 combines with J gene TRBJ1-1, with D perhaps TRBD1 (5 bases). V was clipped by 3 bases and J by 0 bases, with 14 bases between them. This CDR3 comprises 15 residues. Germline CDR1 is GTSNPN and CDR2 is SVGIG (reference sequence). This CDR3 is CAWRRQIDMNTEAFF. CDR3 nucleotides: TGTGCCTGGAGGAGACAGATCGACATGAACACTGAAGCTTTCTTT.

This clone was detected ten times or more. The CDR3 nucleotides are TGTGCCAGCAGCCAAGCCGGGGGTAGCAGCACAGATACGCAGTATTTT. This sequence encodes CASSQAGGSSTDTQYF. The chain has TRBV3-1 (or the pseudogene TRBV3-2) and TRBJ2-3; the D gene is possibly TRBD2 (6 bases). The ends were cut back, 1 base at V and 0 bases at J, with 11 bases in the middle. The germline V gene has CDR1 LGHDT and CDR2 YNNKEL (reference sequence). The CDR3 has 16 residues.

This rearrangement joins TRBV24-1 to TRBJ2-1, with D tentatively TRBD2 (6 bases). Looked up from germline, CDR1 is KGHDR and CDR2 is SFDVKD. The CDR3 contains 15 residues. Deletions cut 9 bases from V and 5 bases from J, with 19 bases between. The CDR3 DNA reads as TGTGCCACCTTGGGGGGACCTCACTCAAACAATGAGCAGTTCTTC. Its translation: CATLGGPHSNNEQFF.

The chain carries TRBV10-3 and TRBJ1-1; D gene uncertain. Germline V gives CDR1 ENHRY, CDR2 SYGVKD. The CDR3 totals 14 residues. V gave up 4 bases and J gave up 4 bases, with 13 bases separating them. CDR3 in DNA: TGTGCCATCAGTGCTAGCTTGGGTACCACTGAAGCTTTCTTT. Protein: CAISASLGTTEAFF.

Here the CDR3 DNA reads TGTGCCAGCAGTCTCCTCGGGGGTGGAGATTGGAACTATGGCTACACCTTC. Translated: CASSLLGGGDWNYGYTF. This chain connects TRBV28 to TRBJ1-2, with D tentatively TRBD1 (5 bases). The germline V gene has CDR1 MDHEN and CDR2 SYDVKM. Trimming cost V 5 bases and J 2 bases, with 21 bases left between them. This CDR3 is 17 amino acids long.

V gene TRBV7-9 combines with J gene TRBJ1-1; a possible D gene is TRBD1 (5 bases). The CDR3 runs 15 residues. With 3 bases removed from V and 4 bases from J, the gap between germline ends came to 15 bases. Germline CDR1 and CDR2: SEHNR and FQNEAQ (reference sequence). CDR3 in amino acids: CASSFHRGFVTEAFF. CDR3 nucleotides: TGTGCCAGCAGCTTTCATAGGGGTTTTGTCACTGAAGCTTTCTTT.

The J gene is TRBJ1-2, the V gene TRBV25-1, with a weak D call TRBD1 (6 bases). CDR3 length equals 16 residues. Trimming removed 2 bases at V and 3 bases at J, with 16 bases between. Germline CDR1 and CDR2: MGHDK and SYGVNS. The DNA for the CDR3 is TGTGCCAGCAGTGAAGAAGGACAGTCGCCTTACTATGGCTACACCTTC. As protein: CASSEEGQSPYYGYTF.